This TCR beta chain was identified in a study of shared T cell receptors in the human thymus. Sequencing was performed with immunoSEQ multiplex PCR; in TCRdb, only in-frame clones are kept and a portion is missing. The sample lists hundreds of thousands of clones, roughly 88% occurring once. Germline V CDR1 and CDR2: SGHRS, YFSETQ. Deletions cut 3 bases from V and 5 bases from J, with 9 bases between. There are 12 residues in the CDR3. These sequences were also reported in another study, on human thymus T cells.

The TCR originated in a boy under two years old with a congenital heart defect. What was sequenced was thymocytes. The rearrangement joins TRBV5-1 to TRBJ2-7; D possibly corresponds to TRBD1 (5 bases). Here the CDR3 reads CASSSMGHEQYF. DNA for the CDR3: TGCGCCAGCAGCTCAATGGGGCACGAGCAGTACTTC.